This T cell receptor beta chain was found in a study of long-term antiretroviral therapy in people with HIV. At survey level, the immunoSEQ assay was run in its v3.0 version. Sequencing was directed toward about 35,000-50,000 T-cell genomes in each sample. Sequencing used immunoSEQ multiplex PCR; TCRdb keeps in-frame clones, though not all of them. The sample has tens of thousands of clones, more than 65% seen once. The study, taken as a whole, reports: Someone took the blood between about 2004 and 2017, maybe while older ART regimens were in use. Information on adherence to ART, viral resistance or therapy changes was unavailable.

Every one of the donors gave at least one pre-ART PBMC sample and at least two post-ART PBMC samples. The CDR3 has 14 amino acids. Deletions cut 7 bases from V and 1 base from J, with 13 bases between. The germline V gene has CDR1 MNHNY and CDR2 SVGAGI (reference sequence). About this clone itself: Its antigen is not known.

The clonotype originates from a man aged 40-49 years with HIV. The material sequenced was unsorted PBMCs, taken 2.4 to 2.5 years after starting antiretroviral therapy. The V call is TRBV6-6, the J call TRBJ1-1; D unresolved. CDR3 nucleotides: TGTGCCAGCATAAACCGGGCGCCGAACACTGAAGCTTTCTTT. It is translated as CASINRAPNTEAFF.